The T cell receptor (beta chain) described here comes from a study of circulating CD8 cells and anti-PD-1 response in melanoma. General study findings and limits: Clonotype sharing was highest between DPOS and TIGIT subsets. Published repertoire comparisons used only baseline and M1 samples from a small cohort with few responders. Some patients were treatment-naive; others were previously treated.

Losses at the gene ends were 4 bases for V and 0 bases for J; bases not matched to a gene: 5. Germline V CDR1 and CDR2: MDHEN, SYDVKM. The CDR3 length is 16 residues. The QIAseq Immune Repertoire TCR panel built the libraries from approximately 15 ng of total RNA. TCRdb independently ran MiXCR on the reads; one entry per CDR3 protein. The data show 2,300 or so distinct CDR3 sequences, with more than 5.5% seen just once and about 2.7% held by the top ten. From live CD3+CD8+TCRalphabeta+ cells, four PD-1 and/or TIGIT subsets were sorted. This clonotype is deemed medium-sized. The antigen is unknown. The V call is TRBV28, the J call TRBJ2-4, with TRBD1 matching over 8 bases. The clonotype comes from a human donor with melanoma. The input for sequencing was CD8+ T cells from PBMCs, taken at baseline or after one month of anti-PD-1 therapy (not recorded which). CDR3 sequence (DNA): TGTGCCAGCAGTTCCGGACAGGGCCCAGCCAAAAACATTCAGTACTTC. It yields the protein CASSSGQGPAKNIQYF.